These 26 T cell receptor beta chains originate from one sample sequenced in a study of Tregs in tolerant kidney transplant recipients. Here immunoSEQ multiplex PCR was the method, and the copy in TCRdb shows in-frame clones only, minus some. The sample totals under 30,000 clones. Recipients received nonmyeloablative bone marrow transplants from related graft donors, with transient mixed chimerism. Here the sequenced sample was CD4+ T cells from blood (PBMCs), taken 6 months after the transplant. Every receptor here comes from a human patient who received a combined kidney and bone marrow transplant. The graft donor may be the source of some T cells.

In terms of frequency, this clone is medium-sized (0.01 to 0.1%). The CDR3 bases that were read are TGTGCCAGCTCACCAGGGACAGGGTTCCTTGAA. This gives the protein CASSPGTGFLE. The full-length CDR3 reads as CASSPGTGFLEAFF. The V gene is TRBV18, the J gene TRBJ1-1, with 9 bases matching TRBD1. The read is 3 residues too short to cover the CDR3 end, so that end is filled in from the germline J gene. The CDR3 runs 14 residues. The junction had 5 bases not matched to a gene; V was cut back by 2 bases and J by 7 bases. The germline gives CDR1 KGHSH, CDR2 LQKENI.

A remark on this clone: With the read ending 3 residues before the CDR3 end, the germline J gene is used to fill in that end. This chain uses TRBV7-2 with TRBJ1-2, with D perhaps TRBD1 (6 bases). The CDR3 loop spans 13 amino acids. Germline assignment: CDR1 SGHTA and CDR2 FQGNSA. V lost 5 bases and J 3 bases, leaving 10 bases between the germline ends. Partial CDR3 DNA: TGTGCCAGCAGCCCCCGGACAGACTATGGC. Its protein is CASSPRTDYG. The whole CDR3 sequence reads CASSPRTDYGYTF.

Incomplete CDR3 DNA: TGTGCCAGCAGCCTCCCGAAGGGTGGAGGTACGTCCGAG. As protein: CASSLPKGGGTSE. The whole CDR3 protein is CASSLPKGGGTSEQYF. The chain recombines TRBV7-6 with TRBJ2-7; D might be TRBD2 (5 bases). Read data end 3 residues before the CDR3 end; the end is taken from the germline J gene. The germline V and J ends were trimmed by 5 bases and 6 bases, with 23 bases remaining between them. Germline V gene data show CDR1 as SGHVS and CDR2 as FNYEAQ. The CDR3 loop spans 16 amino acids.

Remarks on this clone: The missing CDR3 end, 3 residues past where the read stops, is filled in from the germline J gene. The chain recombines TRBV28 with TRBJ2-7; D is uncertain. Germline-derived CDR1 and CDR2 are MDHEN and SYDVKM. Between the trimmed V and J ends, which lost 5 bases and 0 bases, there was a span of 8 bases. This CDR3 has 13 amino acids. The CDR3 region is CASSRRFSYEQYF. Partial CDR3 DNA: TGTGCCAGCAGTAGGCGGTTCTCCTACGAG.

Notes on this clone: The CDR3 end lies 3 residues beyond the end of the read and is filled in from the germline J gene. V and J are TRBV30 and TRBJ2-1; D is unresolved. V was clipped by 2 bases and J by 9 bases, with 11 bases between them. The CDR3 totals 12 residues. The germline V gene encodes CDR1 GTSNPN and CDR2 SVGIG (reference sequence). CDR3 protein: CAWSPRRGEQFF. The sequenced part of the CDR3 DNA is TGTGCCTGGAGTCCCCGACGCGGTGAG.

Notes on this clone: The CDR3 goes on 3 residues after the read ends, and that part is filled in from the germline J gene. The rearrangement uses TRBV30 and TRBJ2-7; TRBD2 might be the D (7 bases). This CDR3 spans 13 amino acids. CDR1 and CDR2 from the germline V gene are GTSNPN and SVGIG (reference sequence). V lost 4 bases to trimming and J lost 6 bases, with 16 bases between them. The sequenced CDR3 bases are TGTGCCTGGACCACTTGGCGGGGGCGCGAG. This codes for CAWTTWRGRE. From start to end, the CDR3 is CAWTTWRGREQYF.

The sequenced CDR3 bases are TGCAGTGCTAGGCAGGGGAACACCGGGGAG. This gives the protein CSARQGNTGE. The whole CDR3 protein reads CSARQGNTGELFF. The chain joins TRBV20-1 to TRBJ2-2; a weak D match, TRBD1 (5 bases). The read falls 3 residues short of the CDR3 end, and the missing part is taken from the germline J gene. Trimming took 3 bases from V and 1 from J, leaving 6 bases between them. The CDR3 is 13 residues long. The germline V gene encodes CDR1 DFQATT and CDR2 SNEGSKA (reference sequence).

The CDR3 protein is CASSPPRVPSTDTQYF. The covered CDR3 bases are TGTGCCAGCTCACCACCGAGGGTTCCTAGCACAGATACG. The chain couples TRBV18 to TRBJ2-3, with D possibly being TRBD2 (5 bases). The read finishes 3 residues shy of the CDR3 end, and the germline J gene is used to complete it. The CDR3 contains 16 residues. Trimming took off 0 bases at V and 0 bases at J, with 10 bases between the two ends. The germline gives CDR1 KGHSH, CDR2 LQKENI.

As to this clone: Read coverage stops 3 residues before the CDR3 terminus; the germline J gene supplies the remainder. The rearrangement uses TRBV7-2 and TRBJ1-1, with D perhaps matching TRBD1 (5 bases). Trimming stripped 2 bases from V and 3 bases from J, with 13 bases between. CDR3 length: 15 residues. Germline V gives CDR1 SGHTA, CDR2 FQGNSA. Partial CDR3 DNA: TGTGCCAGCAGCTTAACGGGGGTCCATTACACTGAA. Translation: CASSLTGVHYTE. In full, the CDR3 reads CASSLTGVHYTEAFF.

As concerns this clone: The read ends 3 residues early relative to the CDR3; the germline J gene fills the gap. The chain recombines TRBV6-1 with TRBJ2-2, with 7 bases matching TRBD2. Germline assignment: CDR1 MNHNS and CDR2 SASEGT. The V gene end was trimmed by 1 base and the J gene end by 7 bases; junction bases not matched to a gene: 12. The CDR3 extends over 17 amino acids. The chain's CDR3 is CASSEEGELARGGELFF. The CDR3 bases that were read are TGTGCCAGCAGTGAAGAGGGTGAACTAGCGCGCGGCGGGGAG.

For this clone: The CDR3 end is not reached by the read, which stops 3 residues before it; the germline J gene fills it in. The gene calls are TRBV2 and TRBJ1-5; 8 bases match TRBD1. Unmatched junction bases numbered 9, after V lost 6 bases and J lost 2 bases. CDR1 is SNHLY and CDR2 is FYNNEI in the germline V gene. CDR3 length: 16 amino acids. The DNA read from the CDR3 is TGTGCCAGCAGACCTACAGGGGGTGAGGGCAATCAGCCC. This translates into CASRPTGGEGNQP. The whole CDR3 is CASRPTGGEGNQPQHF.

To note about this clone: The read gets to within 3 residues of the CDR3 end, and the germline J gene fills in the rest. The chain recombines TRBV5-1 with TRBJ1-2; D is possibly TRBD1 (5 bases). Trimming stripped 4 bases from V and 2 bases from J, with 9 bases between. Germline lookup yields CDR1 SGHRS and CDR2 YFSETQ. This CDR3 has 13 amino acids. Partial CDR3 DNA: TGCGCCAGCAGCCCAGGGTGGAACTATGGC. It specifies CASSPGWNYG. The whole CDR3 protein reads CASSPGWNYGYTF.

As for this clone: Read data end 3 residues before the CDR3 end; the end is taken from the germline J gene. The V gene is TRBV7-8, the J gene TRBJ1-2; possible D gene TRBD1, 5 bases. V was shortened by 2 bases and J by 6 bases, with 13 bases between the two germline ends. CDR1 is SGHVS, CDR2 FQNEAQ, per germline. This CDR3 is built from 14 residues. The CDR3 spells CASSLQGVVDGYTF. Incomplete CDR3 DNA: TGTGCCAGCAGCTTACAGGGAGTTGTGGATGGC. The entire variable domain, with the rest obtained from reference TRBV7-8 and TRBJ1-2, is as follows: GAGVSQSPRYKVAKRGQDVALRCDPISGHVSLFWYQQALGQGPEFLTYFQNEAQLDKSGLPSDRFFAERPEGSVSTLKIQRTQQEDSAVYLCASSLQGVVDGYTFGSGTRLTVV.

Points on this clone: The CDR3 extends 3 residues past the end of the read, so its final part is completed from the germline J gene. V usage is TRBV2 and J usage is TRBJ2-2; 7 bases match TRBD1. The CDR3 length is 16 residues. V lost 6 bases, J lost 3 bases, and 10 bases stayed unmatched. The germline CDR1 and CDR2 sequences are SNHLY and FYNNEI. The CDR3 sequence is CASSERKTGYTGELFF. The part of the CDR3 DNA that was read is TGTGCCAGCAGCGAGCGAAAGACAGGGTACACCGGGGAG.

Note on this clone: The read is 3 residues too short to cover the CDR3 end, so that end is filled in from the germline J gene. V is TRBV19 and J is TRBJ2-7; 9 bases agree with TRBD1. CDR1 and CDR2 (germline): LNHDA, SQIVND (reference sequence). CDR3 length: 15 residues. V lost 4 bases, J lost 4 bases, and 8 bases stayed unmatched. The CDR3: CASSTPRQGGYEQYF. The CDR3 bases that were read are TGTGCCAGTAGTACCCCGAGACAGGGGGGGTACGAG.

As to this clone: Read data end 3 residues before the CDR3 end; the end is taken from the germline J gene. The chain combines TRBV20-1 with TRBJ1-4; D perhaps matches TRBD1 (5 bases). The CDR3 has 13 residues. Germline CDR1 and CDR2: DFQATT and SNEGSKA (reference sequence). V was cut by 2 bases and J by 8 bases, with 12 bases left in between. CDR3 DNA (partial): TGCAGTGCTAGACAGGGTAGGGAAGAAAAA. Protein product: CSARQGREEK. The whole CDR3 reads CSARQGREEKLFF.

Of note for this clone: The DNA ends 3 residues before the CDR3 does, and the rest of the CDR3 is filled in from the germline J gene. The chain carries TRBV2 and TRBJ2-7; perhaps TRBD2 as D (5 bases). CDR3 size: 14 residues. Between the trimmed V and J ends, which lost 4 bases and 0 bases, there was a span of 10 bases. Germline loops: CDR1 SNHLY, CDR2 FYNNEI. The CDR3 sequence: CASSAPGSSYEQYF. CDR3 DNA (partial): TGTGCCAGCAGTGCCCCGGGGAGCTCCTACGAG.

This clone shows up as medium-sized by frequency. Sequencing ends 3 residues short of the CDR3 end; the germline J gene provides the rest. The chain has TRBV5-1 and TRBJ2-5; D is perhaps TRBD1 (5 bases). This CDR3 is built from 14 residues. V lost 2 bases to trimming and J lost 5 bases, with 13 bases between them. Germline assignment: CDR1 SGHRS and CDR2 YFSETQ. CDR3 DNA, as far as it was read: TGCGCCAGCAGCTTCTCCGGAAAGGGGGAGACC. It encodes CASSFSGKGET. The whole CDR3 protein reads CASSFSGKGETQYF. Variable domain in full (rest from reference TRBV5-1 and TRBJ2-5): KAGVTQTPRYLIKTRGQQVTLSCSPISGHRSVSWYQQTPGQGLQFLFEYFSETQRNKGNFPGRFSGRQFSNSRSEMNVSTLELGDSALYLCASSFSGKGETQYFGPGTRLLVL.

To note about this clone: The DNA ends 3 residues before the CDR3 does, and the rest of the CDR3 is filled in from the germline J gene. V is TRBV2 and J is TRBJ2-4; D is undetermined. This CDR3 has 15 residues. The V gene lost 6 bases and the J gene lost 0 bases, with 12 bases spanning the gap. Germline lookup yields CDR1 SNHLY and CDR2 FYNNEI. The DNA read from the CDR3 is TGTGCCAGCAGCGAACAGCGAGTAGCCAAAAACATT. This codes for CASSEQRVAKNI. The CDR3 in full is CASSEQRVAKNIQYF.

CDR3 amino acids: CASSNRETQYF. The DNA read from the CDR3 is TGTGCCAGCAGCAACAGGGAGACC. V is TRBV5-4 and J is TRBJ2-5, with D possibly being TRBD1 (5 bases). Read coverage stops 3 residues before the CDR3 terminus; the germline J gene supplies the remainder. The V and J ends lost 4 bases and 5 bases respectively, with 6 bases between them. The CDR3 consists of 11 residues. The germline CDR1 and CDR2 sequences are SGHNT and YYREEE (reference sequence).

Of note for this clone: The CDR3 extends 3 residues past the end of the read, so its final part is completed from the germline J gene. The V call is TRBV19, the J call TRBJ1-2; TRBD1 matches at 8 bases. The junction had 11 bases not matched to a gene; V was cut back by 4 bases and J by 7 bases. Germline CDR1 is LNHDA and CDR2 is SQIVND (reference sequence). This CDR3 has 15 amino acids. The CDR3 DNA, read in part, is TGTGCCAGTAGTACCTCCCGGACAGGGAAGGGTGGC. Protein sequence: CASSTSRTGKGG. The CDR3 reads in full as CASSTSRTGKGGYTF.

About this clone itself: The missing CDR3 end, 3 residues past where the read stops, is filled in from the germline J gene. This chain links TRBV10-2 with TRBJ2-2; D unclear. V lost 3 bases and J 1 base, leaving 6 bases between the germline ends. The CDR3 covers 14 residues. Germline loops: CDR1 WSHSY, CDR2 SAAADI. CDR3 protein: CASSEGWNTGELFF. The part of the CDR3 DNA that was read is TGCGCCAGCAGTGAAGGCTGGAACACCGGGGAG.

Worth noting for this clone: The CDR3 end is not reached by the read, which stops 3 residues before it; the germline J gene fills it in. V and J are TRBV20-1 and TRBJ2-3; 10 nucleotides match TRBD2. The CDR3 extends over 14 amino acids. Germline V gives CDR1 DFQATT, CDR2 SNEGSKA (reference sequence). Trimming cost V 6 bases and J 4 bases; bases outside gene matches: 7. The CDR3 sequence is CSAALAGGADTQYF. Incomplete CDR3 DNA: TGCAGTGCGGCTTTAGCGGGAGGCGCAGATACG.

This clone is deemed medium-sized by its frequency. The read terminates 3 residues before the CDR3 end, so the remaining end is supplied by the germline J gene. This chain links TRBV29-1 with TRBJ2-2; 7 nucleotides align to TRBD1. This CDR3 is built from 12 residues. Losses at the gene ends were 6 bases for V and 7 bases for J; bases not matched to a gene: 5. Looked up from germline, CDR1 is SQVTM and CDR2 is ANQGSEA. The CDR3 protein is CSVATGNGELFF. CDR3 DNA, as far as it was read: TGCAGCGTGGCGACAGGGAACGGGGAG.

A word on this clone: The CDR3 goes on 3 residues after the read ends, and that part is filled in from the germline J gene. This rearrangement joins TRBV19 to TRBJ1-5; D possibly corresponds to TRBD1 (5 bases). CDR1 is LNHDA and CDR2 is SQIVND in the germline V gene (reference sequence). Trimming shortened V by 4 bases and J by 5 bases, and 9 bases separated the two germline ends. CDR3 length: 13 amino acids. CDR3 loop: CASSRGTHQPQHF. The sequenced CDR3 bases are TGTGCCAGTAGTAGGGGCACCCATCAGCCC. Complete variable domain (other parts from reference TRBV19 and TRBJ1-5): DGGITQSPKYLFRKEGQNVTLSCEQNLNHDAMYWYRQDPGQGLRLIYYSQIVNDFQKGDIAEGYSVSREKKESFPLTVTSAQKNPTAFYLCASSRGTHQPQHFGDGTRLSIL.

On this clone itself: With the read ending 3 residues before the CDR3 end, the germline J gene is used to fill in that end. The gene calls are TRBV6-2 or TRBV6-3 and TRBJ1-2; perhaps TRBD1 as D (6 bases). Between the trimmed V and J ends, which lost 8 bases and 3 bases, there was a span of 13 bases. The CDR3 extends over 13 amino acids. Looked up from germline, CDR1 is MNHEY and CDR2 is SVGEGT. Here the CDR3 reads CASATGQYYGYTF. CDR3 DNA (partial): TGTGCCAGCGCCACCGGACAGTACTATGGC.